Sequencing of this T cell receptor (beta chain) was carried out in a study of response to subunit inactivated influenza vaccine. TCRdb reprocessed the RT-PCR reads via MiXCR and lists one record per CDR3 protein. The sample comprises about 530,000 distinct CDR3 sequences, approximately 13% of which are singletons, and 13% rests with the top ten. Germline-derived CDR1 and CDR2 are SGHTA and FQGNSA. The CDR3 has 15 amino acids. The V end lost 1 base, the J end lost 3 bases, and 10 bases lay between the germline ends. This clonotype was seen a handful of times. The specimen was PBMCs from blood, collected 45 days after vaccination. This sequence originates from a man aged 45 to 65 who received an inactivated influenza vaccine. The rearrangement links TRBV7-2 to TRBJ1-5; D is undetermined. CDR3 sequence: CASSLGQIHNQPQHF. In nucleotides, the CDR3 is TGTGCCAGCAGCTTAGGGCAGATTCACAATCAGCCCCAGCATTTT.